This TCR beta chain was retrieved from a study of T-cell memory formation after mild COVID-19. Study information: Largely donor-specific sequence clusters came from a couple of donors.

In germline, CDR1 is KGHDR, CDR2 SFDVKD. V lost 3 bases and J lost 5, with 4 bases in between. The CDR3 extends over 12 amino acids. TCRdb reanalysed the 5' RACE reads using MiXCR and keeps one entry per CDR3 protein. The sample has 350,000 or so distinct CDR3 sequences, 20% to 25% seen once. Sequencing was done on a sample of PBMCs or a T cell subset sorted from them (not recorded which). The receptor was derived from an adult woman who had mild COVID-19 (a few samples of this study predate the infection). Cell type and time point are not known. The rearrangement uses TRBV24-1 and TRBJ2-1; D is unclear. The CDR3, as DNA: TGTGCCACCAGTGATCTGGACAATGAGCAGTTCTTC. Translated: CATSDLDNEQFF.